This TCR beta chain comes out of a study of T cell repertoires in cytomegalovirus infection (dated by TCRdb to between 2019 and 2020). For the study in its entirety: Donor HLA type was relevant to the analysis, because carriage of CMV infection together with the matching HLA type was indicated by public TCR beta signatures.

Turning to this clonotype: Its recognized antigen is unknown. No base-level quality is on record; no much larger clone is a single base apart.

The CDR3, cysteine through phenylalanine, is 16 amino acids long. Only the CDR3 part of the read is kept: 48 bases, read in frame from the first base. Relative to germline, V is 3 bases shorter and J is 1 base shorter, with 15 bases between their ends. Taken from the germline V gene, the CDR1 and CDR2 loops are SGDLS and YYNGEE. Findings and caveats that apply to the study as a whole: The ex vivo response was dominated by HLA-C-restricted CMV-specific TCR beta clonotypes, which also provided the single most frequent clonotype in two of eight donors. Carriers of CMV infection plus the relevant HLA type were discriminated by the cumulative frequency of public TCR beta family members in the study cohort and in an independent approximately 360-donor cohort.

TCRdb shows the sequencer as Illumina HiSeq 1500. Starting from the raw public reads, TCRdb applied fastp trimming at Q25, assembled clones with MiXCR and retained in-frame beta chains. Entries are consolidated by CDR3 protein sequence, retaining the most common genes and DNA. Counted in this sample were about 150,000 distinct CDR3 sequences; around a quarter of them appeared once. The ten largest account for 9.5% to 12% of the sample. The receptor was derived from a human donor in good health (CMV status not recorded). Some clones in this sample may be carry-over from other donors' samples. The sequencing sample was made of PBMCs. The receptor chain draws on TRBV9 and TRBJ2-3; possibly the D gene is TRBD2, per 5 matching bases. This receptor carries the CDR3 CASSDPEEEGTDTQYF. The DNA sequence is TGTGCCAGCAGCGATCCCGAGGAGGAGGGCACAGATACGCAGTATTTT.